The present T cell receptor beta chain was sequenced within a study of T cells in Graves' hyperthyroidism and ophthalmopathy. Germline CDR1 reads LNHDA; CDR2 reads SQIVND (reference sequence). The CDR3 runs 17 residues. V was clipped by 3 bases and J by 2 bases, with 16 bases between them. This clonotype was seen only once. Stable disease denoted Graves' hyperthyroidism without ophthalmopathy progression within 18 months. What was amplified from RNA transcripts were TCR beta CDR3 regions. The primer set for the first-round RT-PCR of the TCR CDR3 was HTBI. TCRdb passed the multiplex PCR reads through MiXCR, listing each CDR3 protein once. The data contain under 800,000 distinct CDR3 sequences, around 13% of them singletons.

This TCR was recovered from a woman younger than 30 with Graves' hyperthyroidism. The specimen sequenced was blood. The rearrangement uses TRBV19 and TRBJ1-4; no definite D call. For the CDR3, the DNA is TGTGCCAGTAGTATGGTCGGGCCGCCGGACACTAATGAAAAACTGTTTTTT. This encodes CASSMVGPPDTNEKLFF.